This is a list of T cell receptor beta chains from one sample in a study of shared clonotypes between healthy human individuals. This table comes from immunoSEQ multiplex PCR, and its TCRdb copy is limited to in-frame clones, with some not included. Of 200,000 to 250,000 clones detected, 50% to 80% appear once; the ten largest clones hold around 10%. The sequenced material came from memory CD4+ T cells sorted from blood. The receptors were sampled from a man under 40 in good health. The CDR3 runs from the conserved cysteine through the conserved F or W. The D gene is left open where the match is weak. Clone size is given for some rows only: seen once, a few or many times, or a class if the clone is expanded.

clone_size: -; j_call: TRBJ2-1; d_call: -; v_call: TRBV30; cdr3_nt: TGTGCCTGGAGTGTGGGAACTAGGGGGAATGAGCAGTTCTTC; cdr3_aa: CAWSVGTRGNEQFF
clone_size: -; j_call: TRBJ2-1; d_call: TRBD1; v_call: TRBV19; cdr3_nt: TGTGCCAGTAGTGGACAGGTAGGATACAATGAGCAGTTCTTC; cdr3_aa: CASSGQVGYNEQFF
clone_size: -; j_call: TRBJ2-5; d_call: -; v_call: TRBV10-2; cdr3_nt: TGCGCCAGCAGTGAGCGAGCCACCCAAGAGACCCAGTACTTC; cdr3_aa: CASSERATQETQYF
clone_size: -; j_call: TRBJ2-7; d_call: TRBD1; v_call: TRBV6-5; cdr3_nt: TGTGCCAGCAGCCCACCGGGACAGGGTGACCACGAGCAGTACTTC; cdr3_aa: CASSPPGQGDHEQYF
clone_size: few; j_call: TRBJ2-7; d_call: TRBD2; v_call: TRBV28; cdr3_nt: TGTGCCAGCACCCAACTAGCGGGAGGGCTAAACGAGCAGTACTTC; cdr3_aa: CASTQLAGGLNEQYF
clone_size: -; j_call: TRBJ2-6; d_call: -; v_call: TRBV5-1; cdr3_nt: TGCGCCAGCAGCTTGGAACAGGCTTCTGGGGCCAACGTCCTGACTTTC; cdr3_aa: CASSLEQASGANVLTF
clone_size: -; j_call: TRBJ2-1; d_call: -; v_call: TRBV20-1; cdr3_nt: TGCAGTGCAGCTTCGGGGCCAAGAGAGTTCTTC; cdr3_aa: CSAASGPREFF
clone_size: -; j_call: TRBJ2-2; d_call: -; v_call: TRBV7-2; cdr3_nt: TGTGCCAGCAGCCGGAGGGGACGACCGAACACCGGGGAGCTGTTTTTT; cdr3_aa: CASSRRGRPNTGELFF
clone_size: many; j_call: TRBJ2-1; d_call: TRBD2; v_call: TRBV5-1; cdr3_nt: TGCGCCAGCAAGGAGGCTAGCGGGAGCGATGAGCAGTTCTTC; cdr3_aa: CASKEASGSDEQFF
clone_size: once; j_call: TRBJ2-3; d_call: -; v_call: TRBV6-1; cdr3_nt: TGTGCCAGCAGGCAGGGTGGGGGGCTGTCAGATACGCAGTATTTT; cdr3_aa: CASRQGGGLSDTQYF
clone_size: -; j_call: TRBJ2-3; d_call: -; v_call: TRBV7-2; cdr3_nt: TGTGCCAGCAGCTTTTACACAGATACGCAGTATTTT; cdr3_aa: CASSFYTDTQYF
clone_size: once; j_call: TRBJ1-4; d_call: -; v_call: TRBV12-1; cdr3_nt: TGTGCCAGCAGCCTCGTATTATCACCAACTAATGAAAAACTGTTTTTT; cdr3_aa: CASSLVLSPTNEKLFF
clone_size: -; j_call: TRBJ1-3; d_call: -; v_call: TRBV6-5; cdr3_nt: TGTGCCAGCAAGGCTTGGGGGGCAAGGGGAAACACCATATATTTT; cdr3_aa: CASKAWGARGNTIYF
clone_size: -; j_call: TRBJ2-3; d_call: -; v_call: TRBV9; cdr3_nt: TGTGCCAGCAGCGCTGCTTTAGCGGAACTCACAGATACGCAGTATTTT; cdr3_aa: CASSAALAELTDTQYF
clone_size: -; j_call: TRBJ1-2; d_call: -; v_call: TRBV28; cdr3_nt: TGTGCCAGCATACCCCTAGGTGTACAGGGCCGTGGCTACACCTTC; cdr3_aa: CASIPLGVQGRGYTF
clone_size: -; j_call: TRBJ2-2; d_call: TRBD1; v_call: TRBV27; cdr3_nt: TGTGCCAGCAGAAGGACAGGGGGCAAGGTGTACACCGGGGAGCTGTTTTTT; cdr3_aa: CASRRTGGKVYTGELFF
clone_size: few; j_call: TRBJ1-2; d_call: TRBD1; v_call: TRBV6-6; cdr3_nt: TGTGCCAGCAGTTCCAGGGGGCAGAGCTATGGCTACACCTTC; cdr3_aa: CASSSRGQSYGYTF
clone_size: -; j_call: TRBJ1-4; d_call: -; v_call: TRBV18; cdr3_nt: TGTGCCAGCTCAGCTAACTCCCAGGCGGCAACTAATGAAAAACTGTTTTTT; cdr3_aa: CASSANSQAATNEKLFF
clone_size: -; j_call: TRBJ2-1; d_call: -; v_call: TRBV28; cdr3_nt: TGTGCCAGCAGTCCTACCGGAACGTTTATCCGTTACAATGAGCAGTTCTTC; cdr3_aa: CASSPTGTFIRYNEQFF
clone_size: -; j_call: TRBJ1-3; d_call: -; v_call: TRBV9; cdr3_nt: TGTGCCAGCAGCGTATTAGGTGCCGGAAACACCATATATTTT; cdr3_aa: CASSVLGAGNTIYF
clone_size: -; j_call: TRBJ1-3; d_call: TRBD1; v_call: TRBV9; cdr3_nt: TGTGCCAGCAGCGTCCTAGGACAGGCGAACTCTGGAAACACCATATATTTT; cdr3_aa: CASSVLGQANSGNTIYF
clone_size: -; j_call: TRBJ2-1; d_call: -; v_call: TRBV2; cdr3_nt: TGTGCCAGCCGATGGGCTAGTTCTGCCTACAATGAGCAGTTCTTC; cdr3_aa: CASRWASSAYNEQFF
clone_size: -; j_call: TRBJ2-1; d_call: TRBD1; v_call: TRBV28; cdr3_nt: TGTGCCAGCACCGCGTCGGACAGGGGAGATGAGCAGTTCTTC; cdr3_aa: CASTASDRGDEQFF
clone_size: few; j_call: TRBJ2-7; d_call: -; v_call: TRBV18; cdr3_nt: TGTGCCAGCTCACCCGGACTGAACGAGCAGTACTTC; cdr3_aa: CASSPGLNEQYF
clone_size: -; j_call: TRBJ1-1; d_call: -; v_call: TRBV5-5; cdr3_nt: TGTGCCAGCAGCTTGTGGGTTAGCACTGAAGCTTTCTTT; cdr3_aa: CASSLWVSTEAFF
clone_size: -; j_call: TRBJ2-5; d_call: -; v_call: TRBV7-2; cdr3_nt: TGTGCCAGCAGCCCAAGCCTGGTGGAGACCCAGTACTTC; cdr3_aa: CASSPSLVETQYF
clone_size: once; j_call: TRBJ1-2; d_call: -; v_call: TRBV28; cdr3_nt: TGTGCCAGCAGCCGGGATCTCGGCTATGGCTACACCTTC; cdr3_aa: CASSRDLGYGYTF
clone_size: -; j_call: TRBJ2-7; d_call: TRBD2; v_call: TRBV10-3; cdr3_nt: TGTGCCTCCCGACTAGCGGGAGGGGACGAGCAGTACTTC; cdr3_aa: CASRLAGGDEQYF
clone_size: -; j_call: TRBJ2-5; d_call: -; v_call: TRBV5-1; cdr3_nt: TGCGCCAGCAGCTTGAAGGGGCCTCAAGAGACCCAGTACTTC; cdr3_aa: CASSLKGPQETQYF
clone_size: -; j_call: TRBJ2-3; d_call: -; v_call: TRBV28; cdr3_nt: TGTGCCAGCAGCGCAGGGTCTAGCACAGATACGCAGTATTTT; cdr3_aa: CASSAGSSTDTQYF
clone_size: few; j_call: TRBJ2-2; d_call: -; v_call: TRBV28; cdr3_nt: TGTGCCAGCACCACACTAACCACCAACACCGGGGAGCTGTTTTTT; cdr3_aa: CASTTLTTNTGELFF
clone_size: -; j_call: TRBJ2-1; d_call: -; v_call: TRBV14; cdr3_nt: TGTGCCAGCAGCCAAGTTTTCGGGATCTACAATGAGCAGTTCTTC; cdr3_aa: CASSQVFGIYNEQFF
clone_size: -; j_call: TRBJ1-2; d_call: -; v_call: TRBV7-9; cdr3_nt: TGTGCCAGCAGCCCGCCGGCGAGACCAGGCGGCTACACCTTC; cdr3_aa: CASSPPARPGGYTF
clone_size: few; j_call: TRBJ1-2; d_call: -; v_call: TRBV5-5; cdr3_nt: TGTGCCAGCAGCTTGGACGGGACAACGGTTTCTCCTGGCTACACCTTC; cdr3_aa: CASSLDGTTVSPGYTF
clone_size: -; j_call: TRBJ2-1; d_call: -; v_call: TRBV5-6; cdr3_nt: TGTGCCAGCAGCTTAGGCCAGGTAGGGGAGCAGTTCTTC; cdr3_aa: CASSLGQVGEQFF
clone_size: -; j_call: TRBJ2-1; d_call: TRBD2; v_call: TRBV5-1; cdr3_nt: TGCGCCAGCAGCTGGGGGACTAGCGGGAGGGCCGGGGTCAATGAGCAGTTCTTC; cdr3_aa: CASSWGTSGRAGVNEQFF
clone_size: once; j_call: TRBJ1-2; d_call: -; v_call: TRBV2; cdr3_nt: TGTGCCAGCAGTGTTCGAGGTACGGCGAACTATGGCTACACCTTC; cdr3_aa: CASSVRGTANYGYTF
clone_size: -; j_call: TRBJ1-3; d_call: TRBD1; v_call: TRBV19; cdr3_nt: TGTGCCAGCGACGGGACAGTAGGAAACACCATATATTTT; cdr3_aa: CASDGTVGNTIYF
clone_size: -; j_call: TRBJ2-1; d_call: -; v_call: TRBV28; cdr3_nt: TGTGCCAGCAGTTTATTGGGGCGCGGTGAGCAGTTCTTC; cdr3_aa: CASSLLGRGEQFF
clone_size: once; j_call: TRBJ2-6; d_call: -; v_call: TRBV5-8; cdr3_nt: TGTGCCAGCAGCTTGGAAGTTGGGGCCAACGTCCTGACTTTC; cdr3_aa: CASSLEVGANVLTF
clone_size: once; j_call: TRBJ1-4; d_call: -; v_call: TRBV18; cdr3_nt: TGTGCCAGCTCACCACGCGTTCTCGGGCCTAATGAAAAACTGTTTTTT; cdr3_aa: CASSPRVLGPNEKLFF
clone_size: once; j_call: TRBJ2-5; d_call: TRBD1; v_call: TRBV10-1; cdr3_nt: TGCGCCAGCAGTGGACAGGGGCAAGAGACCCAGTACTTC; cdr3_aa: CASSGQGQETQYF